This T cell receptor beta chain was sequenced in a study of beta chain features in type 1 diabetes (dated by TCRdb to between 2017 and 2018). General notes on the study: Patients and healthy donors did not differ in mean age, gender distribution, total cell number or subset yield. A total of under 120,000,000 sorted cells were examined across all samples, and RNA yield correlated strongly with the number of cells per subset. In the study, recently diagnosed type 1 diabetes patients and matched healthy donors were compared on the TCRB repertoires of their sorted circulating CD4+ T cell subsets. Regulatory and stem cell-like memory subsets were obtained from only 8 patients and about eight healthy donors, while naive and central memory subsets were obtained from all 30 or so donors. Here is what the overall study found, with its caveats: A moderate but significant shortening of TCRB CDR3 length was observed in type 1 diabetes patients in all four CD4+ subsets. At VDJ recombination sites, type 1 diabetes patients had fewer insertions and more deleted nucleotides, which implies abnormalities in thymic rearrangement. Because cDNA rather than genomic DNA was sequenced, highly expressing activated cells could have been over-represented, although no difference in activation and CD3 levels was found between groups. HLA sub-analyses involved small numbers of individuals, so any influence of HLA type on TCRB rearrangement remained unresolved. Naive, central memory and regulatory TCRB repertoires appeared to be more alike among patients than among healthy donors. Shorter templates might be favored by PCR, yet because patient and control samples were amplified and corrected together, any such skew would affect both groups equally.

A single peripheral blood draw of around 120 mL on average was collected from each donor into heparinised tubes. A BD FACSAria II and a panel including CD45RO, CCR7, CD25, CD127, CD95 and CD27 were used to sort naive, central memory, regulatory and stem cell-like memory CD4+ T cells. A purity above 95% was achieved for all sorted populations. Right away, PBMCs were isolated by Lymphoprep density gradient centrifugation and were stained directly, with no culture step. To minimize batch effects, samples were stained and sorted in pairs, one healthy donor with one patient per experiment. Per the germline V gene, SNHLY is the CDR1 and FYNNEI is the CDR2. Taken from cysteine to phenylalanine, the CDR3 has 14 residues. Just CDR3 DNA is preserved here, 42 bases in frame from base 1. V lost 7 bases and J lost 0 bases; the stretch between them is 11 bases long. Notes on this clone: Its binding antigen is unknown. Nothing much larger sits one base from this clone, and base qualities are not available.

The entire amount of isolated RNA was reverse transcribed using the High Capacity cDNA Reverse Transcription Kit, so the sequenced TCRB transcripts were expressed ones. Deep immunoSEQ sequencing was performed on naive, central memory and regulatory T cell samples, with an average of about 3.6 million total reads per sample. After sorted cells were lysed in RLT buffer, RNA was extracted with DNase-treated RNeasy Micro or Mini kits, with the choice depending on cell number. To prevent cross-contamination, every cell subset was processed on its own, while patient and healthy donor samples were processed together. The immunoSEQ multiplex PCR was used to amplify TCRB sequences from cDNA, generating 87-bp fragments that spanned the CDR3 region. Amplicons were sequenced on the Illumina HiSeq platform. The paper's processing steps were these. PCR bias was computationally corrected using synthetic template baselines, reads within Hamming distance 2 were collapsed, and singletons that could not be merged were discarded. Reads were aligned against IMGT to assign V, D and J genes, CDR3 length and insertions or deletions at six rearrangement sites. Within each subset, clonotype counts were normalized to the number of sorted cells before true diversity and Gini coefficients were calculated with the tcR R package. Repertoire sharing was quantified using the overlap coefficient calculated on TCRB nucleotide sequences. Here the immuneACCESS table is served through TCRdb, limited to in-frame sequences with V and J called. Missing clones are a known gap in these copies; in checked studies unresolved V genes cover under half, and the rest lacks a known reason. That table gives V, J and clone size, and the DNA gave D and trimming. This sample comprises over 300,000 clones, about a tenth of them detected only once. 0.9% to 1.1% of the sample belongs to the ten largest clones.

The V and J genes are TRBV2 and TRBJ2-3; TRBD2 is a possible D gene, resting on 6 matching bases. The sample taken for sequencing was central memory CD4+ T cells from blood. This receptor was obtained from a man younger than 40 with type 1 diabetes. The nucleotide sequence reads as follows: TGTGCCAGCAAGGAGGGGACGAGCACAGATACGCAGTATTTT. Its coded protein is CASKEGTSTDTQYF.